A single sample is the source of the 26 T cell receptor beta chains below, sequenced in a study of blood T cells in healthy people across ages. Next came a second PCR, run for about 6 to 11 cycles, which used a sample-barcoded 5' primer along with a J-beta primer mix. TCRdb redid the calling of the 5' RACE reads with MiXCR, one entry per CDR3 protein. The profile shows around 700,000 distinct CDR3 sequences, more than 20% of them singletons. These data were also filed under a second study, of T cells of mothers and their children.

The sample taken for sequencing was blood. The source is a boy aged 5-17 years in good health.

The chain links TRBV6-5 to TRBJ2-7; 10 nucleotides agree with TRBD2. The junction had 3 bases not matched to a gene; V was cut back by 2 bases and J by 5 bases. CDR3 length: 14 amino acids. Germline V gives CDR1 MNHEY, CDR2 SVGAGI. The CDR3 here is CASSYAAGGDEQYF. The CDR3 coding sequence is TGTGCCAGCAGTTACGCAGCGGGAGGGGACGAGCAGTACTTC.

V is TRBV20-1 and J is TRBJ2-5; D call uncertain. The CDR3 runs 12 residues. Germline V gene lookup returns CDR1 DFQATT and CDR2 SNEGSKA (reference sequence). The CDR3 reads CRADTEQETQYF. The CDR3 DNA follows: TGCAGGGCTGATACAGAACAAGAGACCCAGTACTTC.

This clonotype was detected a few times. The chain links TRBV28 to TRBJ2-2; 13 positions match TRBD2. The CDR3 is made up of 16 amino acids. The V segment lost 6 bases and the J segment 4 bases; nucleotides outside the gene matches: 5. Germline CDR1 is MDHEN and CDR2 is SYDVKM. For the CDR3, the DNA is TGTGCCAGCAGGGGACTAGCGGGGAGTAGCACCGGGGAGCTGTTTTTT. This sequence encodes CASRGLAGSSTGELFF.

This clonotype was seen only a few times. The chain links TRBV7-9 to TRBJ2-5; possibly TRBD2 for D (5 bases). This CDR3 has 17 residues. Germline lookup yields CDR1 SEHNR and CDR2 FQNEAQ (reference sequence). Trimming stripped 2 bases from V and 4 bases from J, with 20 bases between. CDR3 in amino acids: CASSLLSPGVRPETQYF. Here the CDR3 DNA reads TGTGCCAGCAGCTTATTGTCCCCCGGGGTCCGGCCAGAGACCCAGTACTTC.

V is TRBV4-1 and J is TRBJ2-3, with TRBD2 identical over 12 bases. The CDR3 sequence is 17 residues long. Per germline, CDR1 MGHRA and CDR2 YSYEKL. V shed 3 bases and J 5 bases; nucleotides not matched to a gene: 9. CDR3 nucleotide sequence: TGCGCCAGCAGCCATCTGGCTGGACTAGCGGGAAAAGATACGCAGTATTTT. This gives the protein CASSHLAGLAGKDTQYF.

The gene calls are TRBV7-9 and TRBJ2-5, with 7 bases that match TRBD2. J lost 4 bases, V lost 3 bases, and 11 bases had no gene match. This CDR3 has 16 residues. Germline loops: CDR1 SEHNR, CDR2 FQNEAQ (reference sequence). CDR3 DNA: TGTGCCAGCAGCTTGGCTAGCGGCGAACCAGGAGAGACCCAGTACTTC. Residues: CASSLASGEPGETQYF.

Many counts were recorded for this clonotype. The chain is built from TRBV7-8 and TRBJ2-1; 9 bases are shared with TRBD2. CDR1 and CDR2 (germline): SGHVS, FQNEAQ. V dropped 5 bases and J dropped 6; count of bases not matched to a gene: 8. The CDR3 is made up of 15 amino acids. For the CDR3, the DNA is TGTGCCAGCAGCCAAACTAGCGGGCCGATCAATGAGCAGTTCTTC. It encodes CASSQTSGPINEQFF.

This clonotype was recorded a few times. The V and J genes are TRBV29-1 and TRBJ1-1, with TRBD1 as a possible D gene (6 bases). The germline CDR1 and CDR2 sequences are SQVTM and ANQGSEA. The CDR3 has 13 amino acids. V was shortened by 4 bases and J by 1 base, with 10 bases between the two germline ends. The CDR3 nucleotides are TGCAGCGTTGTGAGACAGGCGAACACTGAAGCTTTCTTT. Its protein product is CSVVRQANTEAFF.

Many counts were recorded for this clonotype. The chain recombines TRBV7-9 with TRBJ2-5; D might be TRBD1 or TRBD2, each matching 5 bases. The J call is doubtful: the DNA matches TRBJ2-1 better. The CDR3 has 12 residues. Germline assignment: CDR1 SEHNR and CDR2 FQNEAQ (reference sequence). The CDR3 DNA reads TGTGCCAGCAGTAGGGACGGGAATGAGCAGTTCTTC. This encodes CASSRDGNEQFF.

This clonotype was recorded a few times. The chain is built from TRBV20-1 and TRBJ2-7; D is undetermined. Germline V gives CDR1 DFQATT, CDR2 SNEGSKA (reference sequence). Trimming took off 5 bases at V and 0 bases at J, with 11 bases between the two ends. The CDR3 spans 13 residues. This CDR3 reads CSARQWSSYEQYF. Here the CDR3 DNA reads TGCAGTGCTCGTCAGTGGAGCTCCTACGAGCAGTACTTC.

The V gene is TRBV3-1, the J gene TRBJ2-1; D is unresolved. From germline, CDR1 is LGHDT and CDR2 YNNKEL (reference sequence). V lost 0 bases, J lost 5 bases, and 11 bases lay in between. CDR3 size: 15 residues. The CDR3 protein is CASSQDLATNNEQFF. In nucleotides, the CDR3 is TGTGCCAGCAGCCAAGATCTGGCTACCAACAATGAGCAGTTCTTC.

This clonotype showed up just a few times. The chain is built from TRBV12-3 or TRBV12-4 and TRBJ2-5; the D is unclear. The CDR3 runs 12 residues. Trimming pared 8 bases from V and 3 bases from J, leaving 10 bases between. The CDR3 loop reads CASSAVKETQYF. In DNA, the CDR3 is TGTGCCAGCTCGGCAGTAAAAGAGACCCAGTACTTC.

The V and J genes are TRBV3-1 and TRBJ1-4, with 8 positions matching TRBD1. Trimming cost V 4 bases and J 0 bases; bases outside gene matches: 4. This CDR3 is built from 16 residues. Germline assignment: CDR1 LGHDT and CDR2 YNNKEL (reference sequence). CDR3 sequence: CASSRRTGPTNEKLFF. Here the CDR3 DNA reads TGTGCCAGCAGCCGCCGGACAGGGCCAACTAATGAAAAACTGTTTTTT.

This clonotype occurred a few times. This chain links TRBV25-1 with TRBJ2-5, with D tentatively TRBD1 (6 bases). V was pared by 3 bases and J by 2 bases, with 10 bases between. The CDR3 extends over 14 amino acids. From germline, CDR1 is MGHDK and CDR2 SYGVNS. The CDR3 DNA follows: TGTGCCAGCAGTGACCGGGACAAACAAGAGACCCAGTACTTC. Protein: CASSDRDKQETQYF.

The chain has TRBV5-1 and TRBJ2-1; the D gene is possibly TRBD1 (5 bases). From germline, CDR1 is SGHRS and CDR2 YFSETQ. This CDR3 comprises 17 residues. Trimming stripped 0 bases from V and 1 base from J, with 14 bases between. The chain's CDR3 is CASSLVWGVESYNEQFF. The CDR3 DNA is TGCGCCAGCAGCTTGGTATGGGGCGTTGAGTCCTACAATGAGCAGTTCTTC.

The chain joins TRBV20-1 to TRBJ1-2; a possible D gene is TRBD1 (5 bases). V lost 3 bases, J lost 0 bases, and 20 bases lay in between. CDR3 size: 17 residues. Germline-derived CDR1 and CDR2 are DFQATT and SNEGSKA (reference sequence). CDR3 protein: CSASGFQGWDANYGYTF. As DNA, the CDR3 is TGCAGTGCTAGTGGATTTCAGGGTTGGGATGCTAACTATGGCTACACCTTC.

This clonotype was seen a handful of times. This rearrangement joins TRBV19 to TRBJ2-5, with TRBD1 as a possible D gene (5 bases). The J call may be faulty, since TRBJ2-7 better matches the DNA end. The CDR3 spans 13 residues. The V gene's germline CDR1 is LNHDA and CDR2 SQIVND (reference sequence). The CDR3 coding sequence is TGTGCCAGTAGCCGGAGACAGTACTACGAGCAGTACTTC. This translates into CASSRRQYYEQYF.

The sample holds many counts of this clonotype. J is TRBJ2-5 and V is TRBV29-1; possible D gene TRBD2, 6 bases. From germline, CDR1 is SQVTM and CDR2 ANQGSEA. This CDR3 is 12 amino acids long. Trimming cost V 5 bases and J 2 bases, with 9 bases left between them. CDR3 loop: CSVRRGQETQYF. The CDR3 DNA reads as TGCAGCGTTCGGAGGGGTCAAGAGACCCAGTACTTC.

The chain is built from TRBV7-6 and TRBJ1-4; D is unclear. The germline V gene encodes CDR1 SGHVS and CDR2 FNYEAQ. Trimming stripped 4 bases from V and 8 bases from J, with 5 bases between. The CDR3 totals 11 residues. The CDR3 region is CASSSQEKLFF. Written as DNA, the CDR3 is TGTGCCAGCAGCTCCCAGGAAAAACTGTTTTTT.

The chain combines TRBV29-1 with TRBJ1-1; no reliable D call. CDR3 size: 13 residues. Germline CDR1 reads SQVTM; CDR2 reads ANQGSEA. V was pared by 4 bases and J by 2 bases, with 11 bases between. The CDR3 loop is CSVGEAANTEAFF. The CDR3 nucleotides are TGCAGCGTTGGAGAGGCGGCCAACACTGAAGCTTTCTTT.

This clonotype was picked up a small number of times. The chain combines TRBV21-1 with TRBJ1-5; whether TRBD1, the table's D call, matches the DNA was not checked. TRBV21-1 counts as a pseudogene. This CDR3 has 18 residues. The CDR3 nucleotides are TGTGCCAGCAGCAACGTCGGGGCCACCCCATATAGCAATCAGCCCCAGCATTTT. It codes for CASSNVGATPYSNQPQHF.

The chain combines TRBV4-3 with TRBJ2-1; possible D gene TRBD2, 5 bases. Trimming cost V 10 bases and J 0 bases, with 13 bases left between them. Looked up from germline, CDR1 is LGHNA and CDR2 is YSLEER. This CDR3 has 14 residues. The CDR3 DNA sequence: TGCGCCACCGGGGAAACCCTCTCCTACAATGAGCAGTTCTTC. Translated: CATGETLSYNEQFF.

This chain joins TRBV5-1 and TRBJ1-5; unclear D gene. There are 15 residues in the CDR3. V shed 0 bases and J shed 4 bases, with 11 bases lying between them. Germline V gene sequence: CDR1 SGHRS, CDR2 YFSETQ. CDR3 nucleotides: TGCGCCAGCAGCTTGGGATCGGCAAAAAATCAGCCCCAGCATTTT. It encodes CASSLGSAKNQPQHF.

Remarks on this clonotype: The junction and the germline gene differ at one end; a read error may be behind it. This chain connects TRBV7-7 to TRBJ2-5; TRBD2 agrees at 10 bases. The CDR3 has 13 amino acids. The V gene's germline CDR1 is SSHAT and CDR2 FNYEAQ (reference sequence). CDR3 amino acids: CASSLAGGRQQYF. CDR3 bases: TGTGCTAGCAGCTTAGCGGGAGGCCGTCAGCAGTACTTC.

In this sample, this clonotype turned up a few times. The chain has TRBV27 and TRBJ1-5; D is undetermined. Germline V gives CDR1 MNHEY, CDR2 SMNVEV (reference sequence). This CDR3 contains 13 residues. The V end was cut by 4 bases, the J end by 6 bases, with 10 bases between. The CDR3 region is CASSSGVGQPQHF. CDR3 in DNA: TGTGCCAGCAGTTCTGGCGTGGGTCAGCCCCAGCATTTT.

This clonotype was picked up a small number of times. The CDR3 loop reads CASSLRGPPSSYNEQFF. CDR3 in DNA: TGTGCCAGCAGTTTAAGGGGTCCTCCTAGCTCCTACAATGAGCAGTTCTTC. The rearrangement joins TRBV27 to TRBJ2-1; TRBD1 might be the D (5 bases). CDR3 length: 17 amino acids. Trimming left V 2 bases short and J 0 bases short, with 14 bases between. Germline CDR1 is MNHEY and CDR2 is SMNVEV (reference sequence).